This T cell receptor (beta chain) was identified during a study of sequential checkpoint blockade in melanoma. The CDR3 is 16 residues long. CDR1 is LGHNT, CDR2 FRNRAP, per germline. The V and J ends lost 3 bases and 1 base respectively, with 15 bases between them. Sequencing used immunoSEQ multiplex PCR; TCRdb keeps in-frame clones, though not all of them. The table has more than 10,000 clones, more than 70% seen once. Noted treatment: randomized to nivolumab then ipilimumab (arm A) or the reverse (arm B). DNA-damaging chemotherapy had not been given to any patient beforehand. V is TRBV12-5 and J is TRBJ1-1; D perhaps matches TRBD1 (5 bases). The sample in question was CD8+ T cells sorted from blood (inferred from file names), obtained from a patient given nivolumab and ipilimumab in sequence. The sequence came from a human patient with melanoma. Some clones in this sample may be carry-over from other donors' samples. The CDR3 sequence: CASGLGQLAGNTEAFF. DNA for the CDR3: TGTGCTAGTGGTTTAGGACAACTGGCCGGGAACACTGAAGCTTTCTTT.